This T cell receptor (beta chain) was captured in a study of blood T cell repertoires in COVID-19. Study-wide background: Whether acute or convalescent, the COVID-19 samples came from the United States, Italy and Spain. PBMCs, B-cell-depleted T cells, or T cells provided the cDNA or gDNA that made up the material.

This clone was observed a single time. The CDR3 consists of 15 residues. V shed 4 bases and J shed 2 bases, with 13 bases lying between them. Germline CDR1 is SGHRS and CDR2 is YFSETQ. Per the study methods: Cell counts per sample came from amplifying reference gene primers. The method was immunoSEQ multiplex PCR; TCRdb's version includes in-frame clones alone and lacks a portion of them. The V and J calls and clone size come from that table; D and trimming were worked out from the DNA. The sample lists 89,000 or so clones; about 95% were seen once. The sequencing input was peripheral blood. This chain links TRBV5-1 with TRBJ1-5; D might be TRBD1 (6 bases). The sequence came from a human donor with active COVID-19. The donor label of this sample is uncertain. CDR3 sequence: CASSTGGIGNQPQHF. The CDR3 region has the DNA TGCGCCAGCAGCACGGGGGGCATTGGCAATCAGCCCCAGCATTTT.